The entry below describes one T cell receptor (beta chain). Its antigen is still unknown. This entry belongs to a study of T cells in Graves' hyperthyroidism and ophthalmopathy. Study-level points and caveats: Most clonotypes expanded in the thyroid (above 0.001) were also present in blood.

The study based diagnoses on clinical symptoms, serum thyroxine and TRAb, thyroid ultrasound and orbital computed tomography. The source material, RNA transcripts, was used to amplify TCR beta CDR3 regions. TCR CDR3 underwent first-round RT-PCR with the HTBI primer set. TCRdb recomputed calls from the multiplex PCR reads with MiXCR, one row per CDR3 protein. Of around 600,000 distinct CDR3 sequences listed, approximately 42% are singletons. V was trimmed by 5 bases and J by 6 bases, leaving 20 bases between them. The CDR3 contains 15 residues. CDR1 and CDR2 from the germline V gene are SGHTA and FQGNSA.

The chain is built from TRBV7-2 and TRBJ2-7; a possible D gene is TRBD1 (6 bases). The receptor's source is an adult man with Graves' disease, either hyperthyroidism or ophthalmopathy (not recorded which). The sequencing sample was made of peripheral blood or thyroid tissue (not recorded which). CDR3 in amino acids: CASSRDTTSMVEQYF. The CDR3 DNA follows: TGTGCCAGCAGCAGGGACACGACGTCCATGGTCGAGCAGTACTTC.